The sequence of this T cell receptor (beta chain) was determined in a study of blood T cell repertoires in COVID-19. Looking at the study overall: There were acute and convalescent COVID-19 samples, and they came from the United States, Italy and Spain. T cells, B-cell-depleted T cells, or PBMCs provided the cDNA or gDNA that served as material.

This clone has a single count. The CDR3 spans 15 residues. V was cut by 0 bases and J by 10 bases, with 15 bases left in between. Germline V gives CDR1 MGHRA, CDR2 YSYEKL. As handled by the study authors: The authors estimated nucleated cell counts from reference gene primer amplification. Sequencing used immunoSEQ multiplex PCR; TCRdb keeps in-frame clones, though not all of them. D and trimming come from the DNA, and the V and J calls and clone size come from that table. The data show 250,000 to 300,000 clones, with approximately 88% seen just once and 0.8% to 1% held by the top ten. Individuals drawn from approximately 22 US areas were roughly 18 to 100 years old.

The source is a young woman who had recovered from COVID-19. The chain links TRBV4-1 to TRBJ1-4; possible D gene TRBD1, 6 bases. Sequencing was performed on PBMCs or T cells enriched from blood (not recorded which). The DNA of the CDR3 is TGCGCCAGCAGCCAAGATAGACAGGCCTCCAGAAAACTGTTTTTT. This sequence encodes CASSQDRQASRKLFF.